This is a list of T cell receptor beta chains from one sample in a study of blood T cell repertoires in COVID-19. The table came from immunoSEQ multiplex PCR; TCRdb's copy has only in-frame clones and leaves some out. The table has roughly 220,000 clones, around three quarters seen once. The sequencing sample was made of peripheral blood. The origin of the receptors is a woman in her 70s with acute or convalescent COVID-19. Both conserved end residues are part of each CDR3. Fields, in order: V gene, CDR3 protein.

V gene: TRBV19
CDR3 protein: CASSTESGGGQPQHF

V gene: TRBV10-2
CDR3 protein: CASRRGQTQETQYF

V gene: TRBV6-5
CDR3 protein: CASAQLLEGSYEQYF

V gene: TRBV27
CDR3 protein: CASSLQGADSPLHF

V gene: TRBV3-1/TRBV3-2
CDR3 protein: CASSQDGPVVQFF

V gene: TRBV13
CDR3 protein: CASSQGQGWSPLHF

V gene: TRBV3-1/TRBV3-2
CDR3 protein: CASSQGEGLVLFF

V gene: TRBV6-1
CDR3 protein: CASSAGTGLVDTEAFF

V gene: TRBV10-3
CDR3 protein: CATNSGSSYNEQFF

V gene: TRBV4-1
CDR3 protein: CASSGGIRQPQHF

V gene: TRBV28
CDR3 protein: CASLAIPDTEAFF

V gene: TRBV29-1
CDR3 protein: CSVEDRWQGNEKLFF

V gene: TRBV3-1/TRBV3-2
CDR3 protein: CASSQGPEGPYEQYF

V gene: TRBV5-4
CDR3 protein: CASSLDEVDGYTF

V gene: TRBV9
CDR3 protein: CASSVGGGAYNEQFF

V gene: TRBV11-2
CDR3 protein: CASSLRQLYNSPLHF

V gene: TRBV9
CDR3 protein: CASSVARRSTDTQYF

V gene: TRBV28
CDR3 protein: CASSRTGIRQPQHF

V gene: TRBV7-2
CDR3 protein: CASSPGTFNTEAFF

V gene: TRBV11-3
CDR3 protein: CASSIGQLGDEQFF

V gene: TRBV2
CDR3 protein: CASGSQGADQPQHF

V gene: TRBV3-1/TRBV3-2
CDR3 protein: CASSQYQWTGDYGYTF

V gene: TRBV28
CDR3 protein: CASSIAGSGANVLTF

V gene: TRBV7-9
CDR3 protein: CASSLDLGSPNTGELFF

V gene: TRBV5-1
CDR3 protein: CASTRPQTGSYNEQFF

V gene: TRBV4-1
CDR3 protein: CASSPLVTSGSYEQYF

V gene: TRBV5-1
CDR3 protein: CASSLELAGGGDTQYF

V gene: TRBV3-1/TRBV3-2
CDR3 protein: CASSPGTAGENIQYF

V gene: TRBV5-1
CDR3 protein: CASSVGQGAFFDEQYF